This entry features one TCR beta chain sequence. Original data processing: Filtering differed because ImmunoSEQ produced junction-only sequences that carried no quality scores. Produced via immunoSEQ multiplex PCR; TCRdb's table is partial and in-frame only. The DNA gave D and trimming, while V, J and clone size come from that table. The top ten hold about 1.5% of the sample, which has about 2.1 million clones, about 93% seen once. Cells designated naive CD8 were CD45RO-negative and were positively selected for CCR7, with terminally differentiated effector memory CD45RA+ cells excluded. The CDR3 contains 14 residues. The germline V and J ends were trimmed by 4 bases and 4 bases, with 13 bases remaining between them. Per the germline V gene, CDR1 is MNHNY and CDR2 is SVGAGI (reference sequence). These data originate in a study of shared clonotypes between healthy human individuals.

The origin of this receptor is a man in his late teens or twenties in good health. Some clones in this sample may be carry-over from other donors' samples. Sequencing was performed on naive CD8+ T cells from PBMCs. This chain connects TRBV6-6 to TRBJ1-1, with unresolved D. The CDR3 region is CASSLQAAGTEAFF. Here the CDR3 DNA reads TGTGCCAGCAGTTTGCAGGCGGCGGGCACTGAAGCTTTCTTT.